This entry is about one TCR beta chain. The time point: newly diagnosed GD, antithyroid drugs for less than 3 months. There was RNA extracted from PBMCs, and the TCR library was made from it. These data are taken from a study of regulatory T cells in long-lasting Graves disease. Through Arm-PCR of CDR3 regions and iRepertoire HTBI primers, TCR beta libraries were built. From the multiplex PCR reads, TCRdb called clonotypes with MiXCR, one entry per CDR3 protein. Among 400,000 to 500,000 distinct CDR3 sequences listed, approximately 15% were seen once. CDR3 length: 16 residues. The V end lost 3 bases, the J end lost 4 bases, and 16 bases lay between the germline ends. Germline values: CDR1 SGHVS, CDR2 FQNEAQ. This sample was shared with a second study, whose subject was T cells in Graves' hyperthyroidism and ophthalmopathy. That publication notes: Thyroid ultrasound and orbital computed tomography, with clinical symptoms and serum thyroxine and TRAb, informed diagnoses. TCR CDR3 regions were first amplified by RT-PCR with HTBI primers. By a 13 V-J model, ophthalmopathy was set apart from stable hyperthyroidism.

The sequence came from a woman aged 45-65 years with Graves disease. This chain links TRBV7-8 with TRBJ1-3; D not certain. This specimen was peripheral blood mononuclear cells (PBMCs), taken at new diagnosis, from a patient treated with antithyroid drugs. CDR3 loop: CASSFFAASMGNTIYF. The CDR3 nucleotides read TGTGCCAGCAGCTTTTTTGCAGCGTCGATGGGAAACACCATATATTTT.